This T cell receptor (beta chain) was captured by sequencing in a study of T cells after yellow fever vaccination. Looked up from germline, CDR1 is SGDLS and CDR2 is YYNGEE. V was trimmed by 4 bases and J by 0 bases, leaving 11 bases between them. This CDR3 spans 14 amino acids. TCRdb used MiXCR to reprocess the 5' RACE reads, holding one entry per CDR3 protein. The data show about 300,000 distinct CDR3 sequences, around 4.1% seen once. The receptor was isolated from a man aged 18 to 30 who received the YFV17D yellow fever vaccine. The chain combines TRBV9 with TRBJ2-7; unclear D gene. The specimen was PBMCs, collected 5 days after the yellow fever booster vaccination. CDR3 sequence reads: CASSPKLFSYEQYF. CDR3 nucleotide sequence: TGTGCCAGCAGCCCCAAACTATTCTCCTACGAGCAGTACTTC.